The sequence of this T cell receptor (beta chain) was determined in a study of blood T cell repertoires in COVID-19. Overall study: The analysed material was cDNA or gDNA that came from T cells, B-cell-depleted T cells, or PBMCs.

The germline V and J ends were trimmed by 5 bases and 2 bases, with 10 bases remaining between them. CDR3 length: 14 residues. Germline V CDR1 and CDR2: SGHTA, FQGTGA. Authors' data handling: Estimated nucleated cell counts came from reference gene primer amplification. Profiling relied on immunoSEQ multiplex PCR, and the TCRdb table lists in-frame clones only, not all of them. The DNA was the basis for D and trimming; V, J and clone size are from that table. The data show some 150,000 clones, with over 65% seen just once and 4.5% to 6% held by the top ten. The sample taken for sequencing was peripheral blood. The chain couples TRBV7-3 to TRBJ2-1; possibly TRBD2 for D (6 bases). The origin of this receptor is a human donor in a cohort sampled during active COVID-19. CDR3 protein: CASSPGGPYNEQFF. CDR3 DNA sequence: TGTGCCAGCAGCCCCGGGGGACCCTACAATGAGCAGTTCTTC.